This T cell receptor (beta chain) was captured in a study of blood T cell repertoires in COVID-19. At the level of the study: The United States, Italy and Spain supplied acute and convalescent COVID-19 samples. PBMCs, B-cell-depleted T cells, or T cells provided the cDNA or gDNA that made up the material.

From germline, CDR1 is SGHKS and CDR2 YYEKEE (reference sequence). The CDR3 sequence is 16 residues long. Between the trimmed V and J ends, which lost 0 bases and 5 bases, there was a span of 17 bases. Under the authors' procedure: Quantification of nucleated cells was approximated via reference gene primer amplification. Assay used: immunoSEQ multiplex PCR; TCRdb lists only in-frame clones, some missing. That table furnishes V, J and clone size, whereas the DNA furnished D and trimming. The repertoire includes over 55,000 clones, around 80% of them detected once, and 5.3% sits in the top ten. The chain employs TRBV5-5 and TRBJ2-5; tentatively, D is TRBD2 (5 bases). This TCR derives from a man aged 50-59 years with active COVID-19. Sequenced input: peripheral blood. This CDR3 is CASSLADLRRVETQYF. The CDR3 bases are TGTGCCAGCAGCTTGGCCGACCTCCGGCGGGTGGAGACCCAGTACTTC. Drawing the rest from reference TRBV5-5 and TRBJ2-5, the complete variable domain is DAGVTQSPTHLIKTRGQQVTLRCSPISGHKSVSWYQQVLGQGPQFIFQYYEKEERGRGNFPDRFSARQFPNYSSELNVNALLLGDSALYLCASSLADLRRVETQYFGPGTRLLVL.